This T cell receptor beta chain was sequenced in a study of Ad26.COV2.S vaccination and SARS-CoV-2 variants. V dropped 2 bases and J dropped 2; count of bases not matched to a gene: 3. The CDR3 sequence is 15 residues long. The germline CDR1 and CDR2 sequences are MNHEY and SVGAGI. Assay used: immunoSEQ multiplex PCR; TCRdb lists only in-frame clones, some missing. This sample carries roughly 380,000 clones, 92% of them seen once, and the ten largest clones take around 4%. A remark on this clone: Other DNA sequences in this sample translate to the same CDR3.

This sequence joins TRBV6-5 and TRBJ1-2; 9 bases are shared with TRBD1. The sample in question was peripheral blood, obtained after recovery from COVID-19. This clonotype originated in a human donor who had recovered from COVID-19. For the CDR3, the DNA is TGTGCCAGCAGTTACAGTACAGGGGGCAACTATGGCTACACCTTC. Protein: CASSYSTGGNYGYTF.